This TCR beta chain was documented in a study of blood T cell repertoires in COVID-19. Study-level information: Samples taken during acute and convalescent COVID-19 were collected in the United States, Italy and Spain. Sources were T cells, B-cell-depleted T cells, or PBMCs; the material itself was cDNA or gDNA.

This clone was found once. Original analysis: Reference gene primer amplification in the assay estimated nucleated cell counts. The protocol was immunoSEQ multiplex PCR, while the TCRdb copy is restricted to in-frame clones and leaves out a portion. The DNA was the basis for D and trimming; V, J and clone size are from that table. This sample has about 180,000 clones, with around 87% found just once. V lost 3 bases and J lost 0, with 16 bases in between. Germline lookup yields CDR1 SGDLS and CDR2 YYNGEE. The CDR3 sequence is 18 residues long. Sequenced: peripheral blood. This chain links TRBV9 with TRBJ1-6, with D possibly being TRBD1 (6 bases). This clonotype originated in a man between 35 and 55 years old with active or convalescent COVID-19. CDR3 DNA sequence: TGTGCCAGCAGCGCCTCCCCCGGACAGAGCTCCTATAATTCACCCCTCCACTTT. It yields the protein CASSASPGQSSYNSPLHF.